The TCR beta chain described here comes from a study of blood T cell repertoires in COVID-19. Study summary: COVID-19 samples from acute and convalescent phases originated in the United States, Italy and Spain. In each case, the material was cDNA or gDNA derived from T cells, B-cell-depleted T cells, or PBMCs.

In the original analysis: Using reference gene primer amplification, nucleated cell counts were estimated. Using immunoSEQ multiplex PCR, the repertoire was profiled, and TCRdb retains in-frame clones only, with some absent. V and J calls and clone size come straight from that table; D and trimming were deduced from the DNA. The sample yields around 45,000 clones, nearly 85% seen once. The CDR3 runs 17 residues. Germline lookup yields CDR1 MDHEN and CDR2 SYDVKM. J lost 3 bases, V lost 5 bases, and 12 bases had no gene match. Sequenced: peripheral blood. This clonotype was sampled from a man older than 75 in a cohort sampled during active COVID-19. V is TRBV28 and J is TRBJ1-4; the match to TRBD1 covers 7 bases. CDR3 in DNA: TGTGCCAGCAGTCCGCTTAGGGGGCTTACAGCTAATGAAAAACTGTTTTTT. Amino acid sequence: CASSPLRGLTANEKLFF.